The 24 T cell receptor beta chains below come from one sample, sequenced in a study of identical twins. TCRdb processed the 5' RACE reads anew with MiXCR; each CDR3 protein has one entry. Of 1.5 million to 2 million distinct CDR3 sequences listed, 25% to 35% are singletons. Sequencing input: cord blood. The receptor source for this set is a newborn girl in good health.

DNA of the CDR3: TGTGCCAGCAGTTGGGGGACAGGGGCGATGAACACTGAAGCTTTCTTT. Its translation: CASSWGTGAMNTEAFF. This rearrangement joins TRBV6-5 to TRBJ1-1, with 10 bases that match TRBD1. The CDR3 sequence is 16 residues long. J gave up 0 bases and V 4 bases, and 5 bases lay outside the gene matches. Per the germline V gene, CDR1 is MNHEY and CDR2 is SVGAGI.

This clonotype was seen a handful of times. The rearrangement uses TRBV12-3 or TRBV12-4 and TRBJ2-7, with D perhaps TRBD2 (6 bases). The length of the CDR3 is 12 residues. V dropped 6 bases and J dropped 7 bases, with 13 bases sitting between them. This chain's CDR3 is CASRLNRGEQYF. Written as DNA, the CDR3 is TGTGCCAGCAGACTCAACCGGGGGGAGCAGTACTTC.

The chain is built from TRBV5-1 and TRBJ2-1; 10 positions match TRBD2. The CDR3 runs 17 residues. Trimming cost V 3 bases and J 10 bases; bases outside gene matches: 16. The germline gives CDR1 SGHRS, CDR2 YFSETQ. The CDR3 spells CASSSQDSLAGEEEQFF. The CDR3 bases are TGCGCCAGCAGCTCGCAAGATAGCCTAGCGGGAGAGGAAGAGCAGTTCTTC.

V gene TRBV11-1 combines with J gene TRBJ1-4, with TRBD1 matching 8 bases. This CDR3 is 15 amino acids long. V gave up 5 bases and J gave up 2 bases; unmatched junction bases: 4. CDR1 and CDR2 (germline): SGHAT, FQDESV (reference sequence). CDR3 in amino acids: CASSIHRGTNEKLFF. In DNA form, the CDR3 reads TGTGCCAGCAGCATCCACAGGGGGACTAATGAAAAACTGTTTTTT.

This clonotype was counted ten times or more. CDR3 DNA sequence: TGCAGTGCTAGAGCCTGGGTTGATAGCGGACCTATTCAGTACTTC. Translated: CSARAWVDSGPIQYF. The chain has TRBV20-1 and TRBJ2-4; D perhaps matches TRBD2 (6 bases). The CDR3 covers 15 residues. The V and J ends lost 1 base and 10 bases respectively, with 20 bases between them. Germline CDR1 and CDR2: DFQATT and SNEGSKA (reference sequence).

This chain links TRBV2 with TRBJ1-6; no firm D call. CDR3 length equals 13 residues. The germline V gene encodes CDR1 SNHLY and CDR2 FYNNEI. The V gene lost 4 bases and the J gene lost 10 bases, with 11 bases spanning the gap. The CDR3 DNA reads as TGTGCCAGCAGTGGGGCCCCGGGCTCACCCCTCCACTTT. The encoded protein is CASSGAPGSPLHF.

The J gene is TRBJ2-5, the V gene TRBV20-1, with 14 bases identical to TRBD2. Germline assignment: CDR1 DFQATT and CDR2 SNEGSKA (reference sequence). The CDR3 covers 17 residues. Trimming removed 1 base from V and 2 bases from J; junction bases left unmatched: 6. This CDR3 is CSARGTSGGLRQETQYF. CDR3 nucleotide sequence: TGCAGTGCTAGAGGGACTAGCGGGGGGCTTCGACAAGAGACCCAGTACTTC.

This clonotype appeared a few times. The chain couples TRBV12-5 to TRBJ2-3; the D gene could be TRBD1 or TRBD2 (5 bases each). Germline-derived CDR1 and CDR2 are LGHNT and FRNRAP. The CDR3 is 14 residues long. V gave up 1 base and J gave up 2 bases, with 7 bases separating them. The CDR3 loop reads CASGLGGITDTQYF. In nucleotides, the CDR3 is TGTGCTAGTGGTTTGGGGGGGATCACAGATACGCAGTATTTT.

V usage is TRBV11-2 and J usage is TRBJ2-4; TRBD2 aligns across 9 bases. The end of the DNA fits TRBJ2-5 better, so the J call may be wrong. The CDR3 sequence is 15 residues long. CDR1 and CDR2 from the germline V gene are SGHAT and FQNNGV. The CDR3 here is CASSRTAGGWKTQYF. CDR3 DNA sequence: TGTGCCAGCAGCCGTACAGCGGGGGGTTGGAAGACCCAGTACTTC.

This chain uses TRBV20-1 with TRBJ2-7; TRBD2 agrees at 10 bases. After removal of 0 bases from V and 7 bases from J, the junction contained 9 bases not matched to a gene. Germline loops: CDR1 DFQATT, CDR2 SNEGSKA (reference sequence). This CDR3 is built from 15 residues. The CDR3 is CSARDSGRRGNEQYF. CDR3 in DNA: TGCAGTGCTAGAGATAGCGGGAGGCGGGGCAATGAGCAGTACTTC.

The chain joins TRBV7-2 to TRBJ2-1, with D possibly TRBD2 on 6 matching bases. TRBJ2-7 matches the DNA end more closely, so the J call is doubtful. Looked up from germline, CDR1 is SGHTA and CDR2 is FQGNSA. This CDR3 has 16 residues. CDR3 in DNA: TGTGCCAGCAGCCCGTTTGCGGGGAGCTCCTACAATGAGCAGTACTTC. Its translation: CASSPFAGSSYNEQYF.

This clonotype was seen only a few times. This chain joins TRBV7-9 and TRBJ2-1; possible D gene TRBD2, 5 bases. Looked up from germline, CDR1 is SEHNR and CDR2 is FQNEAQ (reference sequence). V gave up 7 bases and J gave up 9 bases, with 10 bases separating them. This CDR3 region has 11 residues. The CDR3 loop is CASTPSSEQFF. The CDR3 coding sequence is TGTGCCAGCACGCCTAGCAGTGAGCAGTTCTTC.

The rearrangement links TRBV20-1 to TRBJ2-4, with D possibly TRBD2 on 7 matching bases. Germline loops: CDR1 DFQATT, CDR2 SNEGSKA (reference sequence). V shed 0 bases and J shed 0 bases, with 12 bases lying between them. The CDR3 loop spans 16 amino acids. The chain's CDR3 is CSARDGGALAKNIQYF. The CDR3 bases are TGCAGTGCTAGAGATGGGGGGGCCTTAGCCAAAAACATTCAGTACTTC.

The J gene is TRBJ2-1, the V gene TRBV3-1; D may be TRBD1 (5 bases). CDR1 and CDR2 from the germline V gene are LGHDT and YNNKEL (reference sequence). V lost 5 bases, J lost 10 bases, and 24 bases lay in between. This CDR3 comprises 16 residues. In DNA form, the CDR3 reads TGTGCCAGCAGCGGTGCTTTCAGGGTGCCTTCATACGAGCAGTTCTTC. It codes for CASSGAFRVPSYEQFF.

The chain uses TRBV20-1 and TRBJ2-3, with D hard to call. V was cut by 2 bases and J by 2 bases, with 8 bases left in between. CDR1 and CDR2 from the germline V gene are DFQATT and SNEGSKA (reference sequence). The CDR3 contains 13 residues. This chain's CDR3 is CSARFRFTDTQYF. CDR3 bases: TGCAGTGCTAGATTCAGGTTCACAGATACGCAGTATTTT.

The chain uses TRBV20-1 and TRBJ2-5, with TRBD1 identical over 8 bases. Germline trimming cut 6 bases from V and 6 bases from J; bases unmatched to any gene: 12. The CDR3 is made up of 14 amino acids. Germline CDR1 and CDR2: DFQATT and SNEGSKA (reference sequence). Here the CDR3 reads CSAIPGQAVKTQYF. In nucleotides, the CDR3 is TGCAGTGCCATTCCGGGACAGGCCGTAAAGACCCAGTACTTC.

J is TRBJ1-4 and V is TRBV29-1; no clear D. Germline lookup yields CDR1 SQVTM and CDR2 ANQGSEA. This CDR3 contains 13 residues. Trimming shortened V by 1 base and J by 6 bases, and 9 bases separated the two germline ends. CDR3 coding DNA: TGCAGCGTTGAAGCAGTAGGGCATGAAAAACTGTTTTTT. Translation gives CSVEAVGHEKLFF.

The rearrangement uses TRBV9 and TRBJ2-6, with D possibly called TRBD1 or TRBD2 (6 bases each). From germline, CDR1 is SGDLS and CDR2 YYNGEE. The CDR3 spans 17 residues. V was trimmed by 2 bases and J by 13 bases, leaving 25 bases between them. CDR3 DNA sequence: TGTGCCAGCAGCGTCTCCACCGGAGGGGGACGGTCGTGGGTCCTGACTTTC. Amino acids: CASSVSTGGGRSWVLTF.

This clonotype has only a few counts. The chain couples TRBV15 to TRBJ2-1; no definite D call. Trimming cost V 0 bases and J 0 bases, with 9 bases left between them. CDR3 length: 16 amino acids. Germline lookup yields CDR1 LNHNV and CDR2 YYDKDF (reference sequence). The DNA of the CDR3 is TGTGCCACCAGCAGAGATCGTGCAGTCTCCTACAATGAGCAGTTCTTC. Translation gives CATSRDRAVSYNEQFF.

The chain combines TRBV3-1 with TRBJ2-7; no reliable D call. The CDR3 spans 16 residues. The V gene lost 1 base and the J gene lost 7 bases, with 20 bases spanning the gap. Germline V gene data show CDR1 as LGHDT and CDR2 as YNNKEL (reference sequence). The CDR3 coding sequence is TGTGCCAGCAGCCAAGGTTTGCGGAGCCGACACAATGAGCAGTACTTC. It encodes CASSQGLRSRHNEQYF.

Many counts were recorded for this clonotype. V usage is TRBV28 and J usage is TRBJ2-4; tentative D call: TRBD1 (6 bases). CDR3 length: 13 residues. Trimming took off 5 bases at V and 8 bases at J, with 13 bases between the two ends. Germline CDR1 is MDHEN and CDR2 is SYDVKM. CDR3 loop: CASSPVRGDIQYF. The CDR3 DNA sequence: TGTGCCAGCAGTCCGGTCAGGGGCGACATTCAGTACTTC.

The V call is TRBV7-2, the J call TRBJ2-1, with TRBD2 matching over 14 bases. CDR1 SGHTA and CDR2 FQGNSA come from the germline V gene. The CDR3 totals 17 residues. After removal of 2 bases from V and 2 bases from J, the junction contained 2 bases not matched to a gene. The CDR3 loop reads CASSLRTSGRPYNEQFF. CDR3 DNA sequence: TGTGCCAGCAGCTTAAGGACTAGCGGGAGGCCCTACAATGAGCAGTTCTTC.

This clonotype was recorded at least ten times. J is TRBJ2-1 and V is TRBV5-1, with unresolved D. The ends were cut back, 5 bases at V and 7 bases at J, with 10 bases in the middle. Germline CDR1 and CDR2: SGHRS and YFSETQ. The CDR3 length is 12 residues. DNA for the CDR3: TGCGCCAGCAGGCTGAGGTTGAATGAGCAGTTCTTC. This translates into CASRLRLNEQFF.

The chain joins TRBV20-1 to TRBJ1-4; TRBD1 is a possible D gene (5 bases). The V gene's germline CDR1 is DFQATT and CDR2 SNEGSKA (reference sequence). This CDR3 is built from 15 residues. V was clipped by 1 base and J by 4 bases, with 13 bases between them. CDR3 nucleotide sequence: TGCAGTGCTAGAGTTTATGGGACGGATAATGAAAAACTGTTTTTT. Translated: CSARVYGTDNEKLFF.